What follows is one T cell receptor (beta chain) and its context. Its antigen specificity is not known. Base qualities were left out, and no much larger clone turns up one base away. For sequencing of the TCRbeta CDR3 region, genomic DNA was extracted from the sorted cells. The immunoSEQ Assay was used for sequencing of TCRbeta CDR3 regions. TCRdb stores this immuneACCESS table with in-frame sequences only. Part of the clones is absent; in the studies checked, under half of the shortfall reflects unresolved V genes, and no reason is known for the rest. In this sample the table shows roughly 65,000 clones, approximately 89% of which occur a single time. About 0.29% of the sample rests with the top ten. The trial excluded patients who had a history of autoimmune disease or who were on systemic immunosuppression. Peripheral blood for TCR sequencing was drawn from every dose cohort at baseline, at cycle 4 day 1 and at cycle 7 day 1. Samples came from an open-label, multicenter, first-in-human phase I dose-escalation trial of ivuxolimab. Adults with locally advanced or metastatic head and neck squamous cell, hepatocellular, melanoma or renal cell carcinoma were enrolled in the trial. CD4+ and CD8+ T cells were sorted separately from peripheral blood before TCR sequencing.

Measured from the cysteine to the phenylalanine, the CDR3 is 17 residues long. The sequence is cut down to CDR3 DNA, 51 bases in frame from base 1. The sample is drawn from a study of OX40 agonist ivuxolimab in advanced cancers. For the study in its entirety: Ivuxolimab was an agonistic, fully human IgG2 monoclonal antibody directed against OX40 (CD134), a costimulatory receptor. The point of sequencing TCRbeta in the periphery was to test whether ivuxolimab changed TCR sequence diversity and drove clonal T-cell expansion. Intravenous ivuxolimab was administered to patients every 2 weeks at six dose levels: 0.01, 0.1, 0.3, 1.5, 3 and 10 mg/kg. In the dose-escalation cohort, about four fifths of patients were male, and the mean age was approximately 60 years with a range of about 20 to 80. The paper describes the monotherapy dose-escalation part (N of about 50 patients) of the phase I trial of ivuxolimab. Patients were allowed to have had prior anti-PD-1, anti-PD-L1 or anti-CTLA-4 therapy, and approximately 40% of the dose-escalation patients had been treated with checkpoint inhibitors. Partial responses occurred in three dose-escalation patients, of whom one had hepatocellular carcinoma and two had cutaneous melanoma. Among the roughly 52 dose-escalation patients, about 20 had hepatocellular carcinoma, some 15 melanoma, 9 renal cell carcinoma and 9 head and neck cancer. On the study overall, not on this receptor specifically: Antigen specificity was not determined for the clonally expanded peripheral T cells. Low levels of normalized T-cell clonal expansion were also seen in some patients who did not respond. In partial responders in the 0.1-3.0 mg/kg groups, normalized peripheral clonal expansion was found to be among the lowest, especially among CD8+ T cells. At doses from 0.1 to 3.0 mg/kg, clonal expansion was seen in both CD4+ and CD8+ blood T cells between baseline and week 6. After ivuxolimab, expanded clones were on average more numerous among CD8+ T cells than among CD4+ T cells.

Rearrangement joined TRBV21-1 to TRBJ2-1; the tabulated D call, TRBD1, remains unverified against the DNA. TRBV21-1 is flagged as a pseudogene. This material consisted of CD4+ or CD8+ T cells sorted from blood, taken in a trial of the OX40 agonist ivuxolimab. The TCR originated in an adult with an advanced solid tumor such as melanoma, head and neck, liver or kidney cancer. This receptor carries the CDR3 CASSKALWDSPHNEQFF. The DNA sequence follows: TGTGCCAGCAGCAAAGCGCTTTGGGACAGCCCACACAATGAGCAGTTCTTC.